This T cell receptor (beta chain) was sequenced for a study of CD8 T cells in ankylosing spondylitis. Libraries of TCR beta came from quantitative 5'-RACE with molecular barcodes. In TCRdb, the 5' RACE reads were re-called with MiXCR into one record per CDR3 protein. The sample consists of roughly 490,000 distinct CDR3 sequences, 5.3% of them appearing once. Study-level findings and limits: The study identified a TCR beta motif of eight highly homologous variants that appeared characteristic of ankylosing spondylitis blood. Disease-linked clones were reportedly significantly enriched in matched ankylosing spondylitis synovial fluid.

As regards this clonotype: The target antigen is unknown.

The CDR3 length is 13 residues. Trimming shortened V by 5 bases and J by 10 bases, and 18 bases separated the two germline ends. Looked up from germline, CDR1 is DFQATT and CDR2 is SNEGSKA (reference sequence). The chain is built from TRBV20-1 and TRBJ2-1, with D possibly TRBD2 on 7 matching bases. The source material was blood, either unsorted or a sorted T cell fraction (not recorded which). This TCR was recovered from a male donor with ankylosing spondylitis. The CDR3 DNA sequence: TGCAGTGCTCCCAGGGGAGGGGACTTGGAGCAGTTCTTC. Translated: CSAPRGGDLEQFF.